This TCR beta chain comes out of a study of blood T cell repertoires in COVID-19. Assay used: immunoSEQ multiplex PCR; TCRdb lists only in-frame clones, some missing. The table lists more than 200,000 clones, about nine tenths of them singletons. There are a few counts of this clone. With 7 bases removed from V and 7 bases from J, the gap between germline ends came to 11 bases. This CDR3 comprises 11 residues. The sequence came from an older woman with acute or convalescent COVID-19. V gene TRBV12-3 or TRBV12-4 combines with J gene TRBJ2-7; tentatively, D is TRBD1 (6 bases). Sequenced input: peripheral blood. CDR3 DNA sequence: TGTGCCAGCACACAGGGATATGAGCAGTACTTC. Residues: CASTQGYEQYF.